This T cell receptor beta chain is drawn from a study of CD8+CD57+ T cells in acquired aplastic anemia. Study in general: Sorted CD4+ plus CD8+ cells gave DNA averaging roughly 3 ug.

Germline CDR1 reads SGDLS; CDR2 reads YYNGEE. V gave up 0 bases and J gave up 2 bases, with 14 bases separating them. The CDR3 runs 17 residues. Genomic DNA templated the TCR beta VDJ and CDR3 profiling. One entry per CDR3 protein results from TCRdb running MiXCR on the reads. Of about 160,000 distinct CDR3 sequences in the sample, less than 60% were seen once. Selection for sequencing was limited to patients who had shown CD8+CD57+ cell expansion by flow cytometry. All patients had severe acquired aplastic anemia. The blood sampling took place in patients who had so far received no therapy. This clonotype was recorded at least ten times.

The clonotype was recovered from a human donor with aplastic anemia. Sequencing was performed on sorted CD4+, CD8+, or CD8+CD57+ T cells (not recorded which) from PBMCs. The V gene is TRBV9, the J gene TRBJ2-2; weak D call: TRBD1 (6 bases). The CDR3 region is CASSVASRGLNTGELFF. The CDR3 DNA is TGTGCCAGCAGCGTAGCTAGCAGGGGCCTTAACACCGGGGAGCTGTTTTTT.